One and the same sample provided the 13 T cell receptor beta chains below, sequenced in a study of cytomegalovirus exposure and HLA in healthy donors. TCRdb's copy holds only in-frame clones and misses some; the assay was immunoSEQ multiplex PCR. Of 250,000 to 400,000 clones listed, 88% are singletons. The specimen was PBMCs. All receptors come from a man aged 25-45 years in good health and CMV-seronegative.

The chain combines TRBV6-1 with TRBJ2-6, with 8 positions matching TRBD2. V lost 3 bases, J lost 2 bases, and 3 bases stayed unmatched. CDR3 length: 16 residues. Germline V gene sequence: CDR1 MNHNS, CDR2 SASEGT. The CDR3 loop is CASSDAGRAGANVLTF. The CDR3 bases are TGTGCCAGCAGTGACGCCGGGAGGGCTGGGGCCAACGTCCTGACTTTC.

The chain combines TRBV2 with TRBJ2-1; TRBD2 matches at 10 bases. Trimming removed 6 bases from V and 5 bases from J; junction bases left unmatched: 10. In germline, CDR1 is SNHLY, CDR2 FYNNEI. The CDR3 runs 16 residues. CDR3 sequence (DNA): TGTGCCAGCAGCCCCCTCTCCGGGACTAGCGACAATGAGCAGTTCTTC. It specifies CASSPLSGTSDNEQFF.

This chain joins TRBV15 and TRBJ2-4; D may be TRBD1 (5 bases). CDR1 LNHNV and CDR2 YYDKDF come from the germline V gene (reference sequence). The CDR3 is made up of 14 amino acids. Trimming cost V 9 bases and J 0 bases, with 12 bases left between them. The CDR3 is CATTPGLAKNIQYF. CDR3 DNA sequence: TGTGCCACTACTCCAGGGTTAGCCAAAAACATTCAGTACTTC.

The DNA for the CDR3 is TGTGCCAGCAGATTTAGGGGTAGCGGGGGCACAGATACGCAGTATTTT. It translates to CASRFRGSGGTDTQYF. The rearrangement links TRBV27 to TRBJ2-3; 8 bases align to TRBD2. CDR3 length: 16 residues. The V segment lost 6 bases and the J segment 1 base; nucleotides outside the gene matches: 9. CDR1 and CDR2 from the germline V gene are MNHEY and SMNVEV (reference sequence).

V gene TRBV5-5 combines with J gene TRBJ2-7; no reliable D call. The CDR3 spans 15 residues. V lost 1 base to trimming and J lost 3 bases, with 14 bases between them. CDR1 is SGHKS and CDR2 is YYEKEE in the germline V gene (reference sequence). Here the CDR3 reads CASSLFSSPGYEQYF. The CDR3 nucleotides read TGTGCCAGCAGCTTGTTTTCGTCCCCCGGCTACGAGCAGTACTTC. Combining the CDR3 with reference TRBV5-5 and TRBJ2-7 gives the whole variable domain DAGVTQSPTHLIKTRGQQVTLRCSPISGHKSVSWYQQVLGQGPQFIFQYYEKEERGRGNFPDRFSARQFPNYSSELNVNALLLGDSALYLCASSLFSSPGYEQYFGPGTRLTVT.

In nucleotides, the CDR3 is TGTGCCAGCAGTTTATCAAGGACTAGCGGGGGTCAATCCTACGAGCAGTACTTC. Translated: CASSLSRTSGGQSYEQYF. The chain combines TRBV27 with TRBJ2-7; TRBD2 matches at 13 bases. CDR3 length: 18 residues. Germline V lookup: CDR1 MNHEY, CDR2 SMNVEV (reference sequence). V lost 0 bases to trimming and J lost 1 base; unmatched junction nucleotides: 6.

V and J are TRBV7-8 and TRBJ1-2, with a weak D call TRBD1 (6 bases). This CDR3 region has 14 residues. Trimming shortened V by 5 bases and J by 4 bases, and 14 bases separated the two germline ends. The V gene's germline CDR1 is SGHVS and CDR2 FQNEAQ. CDR3 DNA: TGTGCCAGCAGCAGAGGGGGTGCTGGCTATGGCTACACCTTC. Translated, it gives CASSRGGAGYGYTF.

This chain's CDR3 is CASSSGTAYGYTF. CDR3 DNA sequence: TGTGCCAGCAGCTCCGGGACAGCCTATGGCTACACCTTC. V is TRBV7-2 and J is TRBJ1-2, with 7 bases aligning to TRBD1. Trimming took 4 bases from V and 4 from J; bases not matched to a gene: 3. Germline values: CDR1 SGHTA, CDR2 FQGNSA. There are 13 residues in the CDR3.

The chain carries TRBV11-2 and TRBJ2-7, with D possibly being TRBD1 (5 bases). The germline V gene encodes CDR1 SGHAT and CDR2 FQNNGV. CDR3 length: 14 amino acids. V lost 1 base to trimming and J lost 2 bases, with 9 bases between them. CDR3 in amino acids: CASSLGQITYEQYF. CDR3 sequence (DNA): TGTGCCAGCAGCTTAGGACAGATCACCTACGAGCAGTACTTC.

V usage is TRBV19 and J usage is TRBJ2-5; TRBD1 aligns across 7 bases. J was trimmed by 7 bases and V by 6 bases; bases with no gene match: 5. Germline CDR1 and CDR2: LNHDA and SQIVND (reference sequence). The CDR3 covers 12 residues. CDR3 coding DNA: TGTGCCAGTAGGTCAGGGGGAGCGACCCAGTACTTC. It codes for CASRSGGATQYF.

About this clone itself: The same CDR3 also results from other DNA sequences found in this sample. The chain uses TRBV5-6 and TRBJ2-7; no clear D gene. The V and J ends lost 3 bases and 3 bases respectively, with 7 bases between them. Germline V gene data show CDR1 as SGHDT and CDR2 as YYEEEE. The CDR3 totals 12 residues. This CDR3 is CASSSSSYEQYF. CDR3 nucleotides: TGTGCCAGCAGCTCCTCTAGCTACGAGCAGTACTTC.

This clone occurred a few times. The chain couples TRBV7-2 to TRBJ1-2; a possible D gene is TRBD1 (5 bases). The CDR3 has 15 residues. The germline V gene encodes CDR1 SGHTA and CDR2 FQGNSA. Trimming shortened V by 5 bases and J by 4 bases, and 17 bases separated the two germline ends. The CDR3 here is CASSPDTGLGYGYTF. The CDR3, as DNA: TGTGCCAGCAGCCCCGATACAGGCCTGGGCTATGGCTACACCTTC. Supplemented by reference TRBV7-2 and TRBJ1-2, the full variable domain reads GAGVSQSPSNKVTEKGKDVELRCDPISGHTALYWYRQSLGQGLEFLIYFQGNSAPDKSGLPSDRFSAERTGGSVSTLTIQRTQQEDSAVYLCASSPDTGLGYGYTFGSGTRLTVV.

The chain links TRBV4-2 to TRBJ1-1; D might be TRBD1 (6 bases). The CDR3 length is 15 residues. The germline V gene has CDR1 LGHNA and CDR2 YNFKEQ. Trimming removed 5 bases at V and 0 bases at J, with 13 bases between. In DNA form, the CDR3 reads TGTGCCAGCAGCGAATTACAGGGCATGAACACTGAAGCTTTCTTT. The encoded protein is CASSELQGMNTEAFF.